What follows is one TCR beta chain and its context. Germline V gene data show CDR1 as SGDLS and CDR2 as YYNGEE. The germline V and J ends were trimmed by 3 bases and 3 bases, with 13 bases remaining between them. This CDR3 has 14 amino acids. The data stem from a study of T cell changes during pregnancy in multiple sclerosis. The repertoire was sequenced with immunoSEQ multiplex PCR; TCRdb's copy has only in-frame clones and lacks some. The sample carries tens of thousands of clones, about 93% recorded once. The receptor was isolated from a female donor with multiple sclerosis, enrolled in a pregnancy study. This specimen consisted of CD4+ T cells from peripheral blood mononuclear cells, obtained before pregnancy. The genes are TRBV9 and TRBJ2-7, with D possibly TRBD2 on 7 matching bases. CDR3 loop: CASSGGGLSYEQYF. In nucleotides, the CDR3 is TGTGCCAGCAGCGGGGGGGGCTTAAGCTACGAGCAGTACTTC.